One sample yielded the 5 T cell receptor beta chains listed below, sequenced in a study of cytomegalovirus exposure and HLA in healthy donors (dated by TCRdb to about 2017). Receptor libraries were prepared by the immunoSEQ multiplex PCR assay. A mixture of 60 forward primers for TCR Vbeta segments and 13 reverse primers for TCR Jbeta segments was used in the multiplex PCR. Sourced from immuneACCESS, this table was stored by TCRdb with only in-frame sequences that have V and J called. A share of the clones is absent; for the studies checked, an unresolved V gene accounts for under half, and the remainder has no known explanation. This sample has about 120,000 clones in its table, and about 75% of those were observed once. The top ten hold 2.9% of the sample. The specimen was PBMCs. The source is a woman aged 40-49 years in good health and CMV-seropositive.

The rearrangement joins TRBV27 to TRBJ1-1; D is uncertain. The CDR3 loop spans 14 amino acids. V was cut by 6 bases and J by 2 bases, with 13 bases left in between. Germline V gene sequence: CDR1 MNHEY, CDR2 SMNVEV (reference sequence). The CDR3 sequence is CASSLKRSNTEAFF. CDR3 DNA: TGTGCCAGCAGCCTAAAACGATCAAACACTGAAGCTTTCTTT.

V is TRBV5-8 and J is TRBJ2-7; 9 bases align to TRBD1. The CDR3 is made up of 15 amino acids. V was pared by 0 bases and J by 6 bases, with 7 bases of the junction left unmatched. Germline values: CDR1 SGHTS, CDR2 YDEGEE. CDR3 in DNA: TGTGCCAGCAGCTTGGCCGGGACAGGGTCTTCCGAGCAGTACTTC. As protein: CASSLAGTGSSEQYF. The full variable domain, its missing parts supplied by reference TRBV5-8 and TRBJ2-7, is EAGVTQSPTHLIKTRGQQATLRCSPISGHTSVYWYQQALGLGLQFLLWYDEGEERNRGNFPPRFSGRQFPNYSSELNVNALELEDSALYLCASSLAGTGSSEQYFGPGTRLTVT.

The J gene is TRBJ1-2, the V gene TRBV9, with D possibly being TRBD1 (5 bases). With 2 bases removed from V and 3 bases from J, the gap between germline ends came to 11 bases. The CDR3 length is 14 residues. Germline values: CDR1 SGDLS, CDR2 YYNGEE. The CDR3 spells CASSVMAQDYGYTF. For the CDR3, the DNA is TGTGCCAGCAGCGTCATGGCACAGGACTATGGCTACACCTTC.

The table lists this clone with a count of one. The J gene is TRBJ1-1, the V gene TRBV28; 8 bases map to TRBD1. The CDR3 sequence is 15 residues long. V dropped 5 bases and J dropped 3; count of bases not matched to a gene: 8. The V gene's germline CDR1 is MDHEN and CDR2 SYDVKM. DNA for the CDR3: TGTGCCAGCAGTGGAGGGACAGGCGGGTACACTGAAGCTTTCTTT. It yields the protein CASSGGTGGYTEAFF.

This chain connects TRBV6-4 to TRBJ2-3; 10 positions match TRBD1. V was pared by 3 bases and J by 2 bases, with 2 bases of the junction left unmatched. Germline V gene sequence: CDR1 MRHNA, CDR2 SNTAGT. The CDR3 runs to 15 residues. CDR3 amino acids: CASSEGQGDTDTQYF. DNA of the CDR3: TGTGCCAGCAGTGAAGGACAGGGGGACACAGATACGCAGTATTTT.